A selection of T cell receptor beta chains follows, all from one sample in a study of T-cell memory formation after mild COVID-19. TCRdb independently ran MiXCR on the 5' RACE reads; one entry per CDR3 protein. The sample has 140,000 or so distinct CDR3 sequences; about a fifth are singletons. The sequencing input was PBMCs or a T cell subset sorted from them (not recorded which). Receptors were obtained from an adult woman who had mild COVID-19 (a few samples of this study predate the infection). Cell type and time point are not known. Each CDR3 is given with its conserved first and last residue. A D gene is named only where the DNA matches it firmly. For some rows the clone size is stated as once, few or many, or as a class when expanded; others skip it.

V	size	J	D	CDR3	DNA
TRBV12-3/TRBV12-4	NA	TRBJ2-5	TRBD1	CASSLWDSQETQYF	TGTGCCAGCAGTTTATGGGACAGCCAAGAGACCCAGTACTTC
TRBV15	NA	TRBJ1-2	NA	CATSRDLIGQTYGYTF	TGTGCCACCAGCAGAGATCTGATAGGACAGACTTATGGCTACACCTTC
TRBV30	few	TRBJ2-7	NA	CAWDVVRGVEQYF	TGTGCCTGGGACGTTGTGAGAGGGGTGGAGCAGTACTTC
TRBV12-3/TRBV12-4	NA	TRBJ1-3	NA	CASSSTGTTGNTIYF	TGTGCCAGCAGCTCCACCGGGACAACTGGAAACACCATATATTTT
TRBV30	NA	TRBJ2-5	NA	CAWSADTFQETQYF	TGTGCCTGGAGTGCGGACACTTTCCAAGAGACCCAGTACTTC
TRBV15	NA	TRBJ1-1	NA	CATSRGWRLNTEAFF	TGTGCCACCAGCAGGGGTTGGAGATTGAACACTGAAGCTTTCTTT
TRBV5-5	few	TRBJ2-7	TRBD1	CASSFGVTGTYEQYF	TGTGCCAGCAGCTTCGGGGTGACAGGGACCTACGAGCAGTACTTC
TRBV5-1	few	TRBJ2-7	NA	CASSLEGGYEQYF	TGCGCCAGCAGCTTGGAAGGTGGCTACGAGCAGTACTTC
TRBV5-4	few	TRBJ2-7	NA	CASSLDSSTRYEQYF	TGTGCCAGCAGCCTGGACAGCTCAACACGATACGAGCAGTACTTC
TRBV9	NA	TRBJ1-2	TRBD1	CASSVDWGQGPHTF	TGTGCCAGCAGCGTTGACTGGGGACAGGGGCCACACACCTTC
TRBV2	many	TRBJ2-1	TRBD2	CASSEAVYGRKKNEQFF	TGTGCCAGCAGTGAAGCGGTCTACGGGAGGAAGAAAAATGAGCAGTTCTTC